Below are 18 T cell receptor beta chains sequenced from a single sample in a study of OX40 agonist ivuxolimab in advanced cancers. Clones were sequenced by immunoSEQ multiplex PCR, and TCRdb holds only the in-frame ones, with some missing. The table has some 85,000 clones, around 87% seen once. The sequencing used CD4+ or CD8+ T cells sorted from blood, collected in a trial of the OX40 agonist ivuxolimab. The receptors were sampled from an adult with an advanced solid tumor such as melanoma, head and neck, liver or kidney cancer.

The chain combines TRBV28 with TRBJ2-5; D gene unclear. The DNA end is a closer match to TRBJ2-7, so the J assignment may be wrong. The CDR3 consists of 15 residues. Germline V gene data show CDR1 as MDHEN and CDR2 as SYDVKM. The DNA of the CDR3 is TGTGCCAGCAGTAGAATGCCGGGTAACTCCTACGAGCAGTACTTC. Translated, it gives CASSRMPGNSYEQYF.

As DNA, the CDR3 is TGTGCCAGTAGTATCGGAGGGCTTTCCTACGAGCAGTACTTC. This gives the protein CASSIGGLSYEQYF. The chain is built from TRBV19 and TRBJ2-7; maybe TRBD2 (6 bases). This CDR3 is built from 14 residues. V gave up 3 bases and J gave up 1 base, with 10 bases separating them. CDR1 and CDR2 from the germline V gene are LNHDA and SQIVND (reference sequence).

This chain links TRBV7-2 with TRBJ2-1, with a weak D call TRBD2 (5 bases). The CDR3 length is 12 residues. V lost 4 bases to trimming and J lost 8 bases, with 9 bases between them. Germline CDR1 is SGHTA and CDR2 is FQGNSA. CDR3 nucleotide sequence: TGTGCCAGCAGCTGGCCGGGGTATGAGCAGTTCTTC. Translating gives CASSWPGYEQFF.

This clone appeared once. The genes are TRBV5-1 and TRBJ1-5, with D possibly matching TRBD1 (6 bases). In germline, CDR1 is SGHRS, CDR2 YFSETQ. The length of the CDR3 is 14 residues. Deletions cut 2 bases from V and 6 bases from J, with 12 bases between. The CDR3 region is CASSFGGGGQPQHF. The CDR3 nucleotides read TGCGCCAGCAGCTTCGGGGGGGGCGGTCAGCCCCAGCATTTT.

V gene TRBV7-2 combines with J gene TRBJ2-3, with a tentative D call TRBD2 (6 bases). Looked up from germline, CDR1 is SGHTA and CDR2 is FQGNSA. This CDR3 spans 15 amino acids. V lost 1 base and J 14 bases, leaving 22 bases between the germline ends. DNA of the CDR3: TGTGCCAGCAGCTTAGTCGGGACCCAGGGAGGAGAATGGTATTTT. Its protein product is CASSLVGTQGGEWYF. Using reference TRBV7-2 and TRBJ2-3 for the parts outside the CDR3, the full variable domain is GAGVSQSPSNKVTEKGKDVELRCDPISGHTALYWYRQSLGQGLEFLIYFQGNSAPDKSGLPSDRFSAERTGGSVSTLTIQRTQQEDSAVYLCASSLVGTQGGEWYFGPGTRLTVL.

The rearrangement joins TRBV5-4 to TRBJ2-1; TRBD2 matches 7 bases. Looked up from germline, CDR1 is SGHNT and CDR2 is YYREEE (reference sequence). The V and J ends lost 2 bases and 0 bases, in that order; junction bases with no gene match: 2. The CDR3 runs to 15 residues. The DNA for the CDR3 is TGTGCCAGCAGCTTCGGCGGGAGCTCCTACAATGAGCAGTTCTTC. Translation gives CASSFGGSSYNEQFF.

V is TRBV6-5 and J is TRBJ2-5; perhaps TRBD2 as D (5 bases). The V end lost 0 bases, the J end lost 2 bases, and 7 bases lay between the germline ends. Germline CDR1 is MNHEY and CDR2 is SVGAGI. CDR3 size: 14 residues. The CDR3 region is CASSYSAVQETQYF. Written as DNA, the CDR3 is TGTGCCAGCAGTTACTCAGCGGTACAAGAGACCCAGTACTTC.

This clone was detected a few times. The chain links TRBV10-3 to TRBJ2-7; 7 positions match TRBD1. CDR1 is ENHRY, CDR2 SYGVKD, per germline. Trimming cost V 6 bases and J 5 bases; bases outside gene matches: 4. This CDR3 contains 12 residues. The CDR3, as DNA: TGTGCCATCAGCATCGACAGGGACGAGCAGTACTTC. Translating gives CAISIDRDEQYF.

This rearrangement joins TRBV5-6 to TRBJ2-7; D ambiguous. The V gene lost 3 bases and the J gene lost 1 base, with 5 bases spanning the gap. Germline-derived CDR1 and CDR2 are SGHDT and YYEEEE. The CDR3 sequence is 12 residues long. The CDR3 here is CASSWGSYEQYF. DNA of the CDR3: TGTGCCAGCAGCTGGGGATCCTACGAGCAGTACTTC.

This chain joins TRBV5-4 and TRBJ1-3, with a possible D match to TRBD1 (6 bases). Germline CDR1 reads SGHNT; CDR2 reads YYREEE (reference sequence). The V end lost 2 bases, the J end lost 0 bases, and 15 bases lay between the germline ends. This CDR3 is built from 17 residues. Here the CDR3 DNA reads TGTGCCAGCAGCTTAGGACAGTCGACTATCTCTGGAAACACCATATATTTT. Its protein product is CASSLGQSTISGNTIYF.

V usage is TRBV7-9 and J usage is TRBJ2-1, with TRBD2 as a possible D gene (6 bases). The germline CDR1 and CDR2 sequences are SEHNR and FQNEAQ (reference sequence). This CDR3 has 14 amino acids. V lost 3 bases to trimming and J lost 5 bases, with 11 bases between them. CDR3 coding DNA: TGTGCCAGCAGCTTTAGGCTAGCGAACAATGAGCAGTTCTTC. Translation gives CASSFRLANNEQFF.

The chain uses TRBV6-6 and TRBJ2-1, with D possibly TRBD2 on 5 matching bases. Germline CDR1 is MNHNY and CDR2 is SVGAGI (reference sequence). The CDR3 is 16 amino acids. The germline V and J ends were trimmed by 6 bases and 4 bases, with 19 bases remaining between them. The CDR3 nucleotides read TGTGCCAGCAGGCCCCTAGGGAGCGGAGATTACAATGAGCAGTTCTTC. Amino acid sequence: CASRPLGSGDYNEQFF.

The V and J genes are TRBV19 and TRBJ2-3; 10 nucleotides line up with TRBD1. V shed 5 bases and J 9 bases; nucleotides not matched to a gene: 8. The CDR3 loop spans 14 amino acids. CDR1 is LNHDA and CDR2 is SQIVND in the germline V gene (reference sequence). DNA for the CDR3: TGTGCCAGTAGTGTCCGGGACAGGGGCCCGACGCAGTATTTT. It yields the protein CASSVRDRGPTQYF.

This clone appeared a few times. The V call is TRBV5-6, the J call TRBJ2-7; D may match TRBD1 or TRBD2 (5 bases each). V was pared by 0 bases and J by 3 bases, with 10 bases between. The CDR3 is made up of 14 amino acids. Germline CDR1 is SGHDT and CDR2 is YYEEEE. The CDR3 spells CASSLAWGNYEQYF. DNA of the CDR3: TGTGCCAGCAGCTTGGCGTGGGGGAACTACGAGCAGTACTTC.

The chain carries TRBV12-5 and TRBJ2-3; D gene unclear. From germline, CDR1 is LGHNT and CDR2 FRNRAP. Deletions cut 0 bases from V and 6 bases from J, with 7 bases between. This CDR3 region has 13 residues. CDR3 DNA: TGTGCTAGTGGTTTGGTAGGTAGCGATACGCAGTATTTT. Translation gives CASGLVGSDTQYF. Using reference TRBV12-5 and TRBJ2-3 for the parts outside the CDR3, the full variable domain is DARVTQTPRHKVTEMGQEVTMRCQPILGHNTVFWYRQTMMQGLELLAYFRNRAPLDDSGMPKDRFSAEMPDATLATLKIQPSEPRDSAVYFCASGLVGSDTQYFGPGTRLTVL.

The chain couples TRBV6-5 to TRBJ1-2; tentative D call: TRBD1 (5 bases). CDR1 is MNHEY and CDR2 is SVGAGI in the germline V gene. The V and J ends lost 6 bases and 7 bases respectively, with 18 bases between them. The CDR3 sequence is 14 residues long. In nucleotides, the CDR3 is TGTGCCAGCAGACCGCCGGGGCCTACACCTGGCTACACCTTC. Its translation is CASRPPGPTPGYTF.

There are a few counts of this clone. For the CDR3, the DNA is TGCGCCAGCAGCTTGTACAGCCCCGGTACTAATGAAAAACTGTTTTTT. Amino acid sequence: CASSLYSPGTNEKLFF. The gene calls are TRBV5-1 and TRBJ1-4; D not resolved. This CDR3 region has 16 residues. V gave up 1 base and J gave up 2 bases, with 12 bases separating them. Per germline, CDR1 SGHRS and CDR2 YFSETQ.

This chain connects TRBV5-1 to TRBJ2-5; D is undetermined. Germline loops: CDR1 SGHRS, CDR2 YFSETQ. V dropped 2 bases and J dropped 0 bases, with 5 bases sitting between them. CDR3 length equals 13 residues. CDR3 coding DNA: TGCGCCAGCAGCTTTGGGGACCAAGAGACCCAGTACTTC. Residues: CASSFGDQETQYF.